The 17 T cell receptor beta chains presented below share a single source sample, sequenced in a study of Graves' ophthalmopathy and Graves' hyperthyroidism. Researchers took RNA transcripts and amplified TCR beta CDR3 regions from them. An initial RT-PCR round employing HTBI primers preceded a second-round multiplex PCR. One entry per CDR3 protein, called by TCRdb with MiXCR from the multiplex PCR reads. The table has about 620,000 distinct CDR3 sequences, approximately 22% seen once. Material for sequencing was peripheral blood. These receptors came from a woman aged 18 to 35 with stable Graves' hyperthyroidism. Some clones in this sample may be carry-over from other donors' samples.

Details on this clonotype: A much larger clone lies one base from this, so it may be a read error. CDR3 nucleotides: TGCAGTGCTAGACCTGACAGGGGATACTATGGCTACACCTTC. Its translation: CSARPDRGYYGYTF. The V gene is TRBV20-1, the J gene TRBJ1-2; 8 bases fit TRBD1. This CDR3 region has 14 residues. J lost 3 bases, V lost 2 bases, and 5 bases had no gene match. In germline, CDR1 is DFQATT, CDR2 SNEGSKA (reference sequence).

There are many counts of this clonotype. V usage is TRBV18 and J usage is TRBJ2-5; D is uncertain. The V end was cut by 4 bases, the J end by 2 bases, with 8 bases between. The CDR3 extends over 13 amino acids. The germline V gene has CDR1 KGHSH and CDR2 LQKENI. In DNA form, the CDR3 reads TGTGCCAGCTCACGGGCGCAGCAAGAGACCCAGTACTTC. This gives the protein CASSRAQQETQYF.

This clonotype was observed at least ten times. This rearrangement joins TRBV28 to TRBJ1-2, with 10 bases aligning to TRBD1. Germline CDR1 and CDR2: MDHEN and SYDVKM. The CDR3 is 13 amino acids. The junction had 8 bases not matched to a gene; V was cut back by 9 bases and J by 7 bases. CDR3 bases: TGTGCCAGTGGGACAGGGGAAGGAAGTGGCTACACCTTC. Its protein is CASGTGEGSGYTF.

The table lists this clonotype with many counts. V is TRBV19 and J is TRBJ1-5; D ambiguous. The CDR3 sequence is 14 residues long. Trimming shortened V by 1 base and J by 4 bases, and 8 bases separated the two germline ends. Germline CDR1 is LNHDA and CDR2 is SQIVND (reference sequence). The CDR3 sequence is CASSIGGKNQPQHF. The CDR3 nucleotides are TGTGCCAGTAGTATAGGAGGGAAGAATCAGCCCCAGCATTTT.

In its sample, this clonotype was seen many times. The J gene is TRBJ1-2, the V gene TRBV6-1; a weak D match, TRBD1 (5 bases). Germline loops: CDR1 MNHNS, CDR2 SASEGT. The V and J ends lost 3 bases and 1 base respectively, with 12 bases between them. This CDR3 region has 15 residues. The DNA of the CDR3 is TGTGCCAGCAGTGAGGGCGTACAGGATAACTATGGCTACACCTTC. Encoded protein: CASSEGVQDNYGYTF.

This clonotype was found a few times. The V gene is TRBV7-9, the J gene TRBJ1-1; 7 nucleotides match TRBD1. The length of the CDR3 is 15 residues. V lost 0 bases, J lost 7 bases, and 8 bases stayed unmatched. Germline CDR1 reads SEHNR; CDR2 reads FQNEAQ (reference sequence). The CDR3 DNA reads as TGTGCCAGCAGCTTAGCAACCGGGACAGCCATTGAAGCTTTCTTT. Protein sequence: CASSLATGTAIEAFF.

Comments on this clonotype: Since a much larger clone is just one base distant, this may be a read error. The chain couples TRBV6-1 to TRBJ1-1, with D maybe TRBD1 (5 bases). The CDR3 sequence is 13 residues long. CDR1 and CDR2 (germline): MNHNS, SASEGT. CDR3 DNA sequence: TGTGCCGGGGGGGTCGGGACGGACACTGAAGCTTGCTTT. Its protein product is CAGGVGTDTEACF.

V usage is TRBV5-1 and J usage is TRBJ2-7; 8 bases line up with TRBD2. The CDR3 covers 15 residues. V lost 1 base, J lost 5 bases, and 8 bases stayed unmatched. Germline V CDR1 and CDR2: SGHRS, YFSETQ. CDR3 DNA: TGCGCCAGCAGCTTGATGAGCGGGAGTTCAGACGAGCAGTACTTC. It is translated as CASSLMSGSSDEQYF. Combining the CDR3 with reference TRBV5-1 and TRBJ2-7 gives the whole variable domain KAGVTQTPRYLIKTRGQQVTLSCSPISGHRSVSWYQQTPGQGLQFLFEYFSETQRNKGNFPGRFSGRQFSNSRSEMNVSTLELGDSALYLCASSLMSGSSDEQYFGPGTRLTVT.

At least ten counts were recorded for this clonotype. The rearrangement joins TRBV12-3 or TRBV12-4 to TRBJ1-1, with D possibly matching TRBD1 (5 bases). V gave up 5 bases and J gave up 2 bases, with 9 bases separating them. This CDR3 is built from 13 residues. The CDR3 here is CASSTTENTEAFF. The CDR3 DNA follows: TGTGCCAGCAGTACGACAGAAAACACTGAAGCTTTCTTT.

This clonotype was recorded at least ten times. V gene TRBV9 combines with J gene TRBJ2-5; possible D gene TRBD1, 5 bases. V lost 3 bases and J 5 bases, leaving 14 bases between the germline ends. Per the germline V gene, CDR1 is SGDLS and CDR2 is YYNGEE. This CDR3 contains 14 residues. The CDR3 is CASSAGHTWETQYF. Written as DNA, the CDR3 is TGTGCCAGCAGCGCCGGACATACGTGGGAGACCCAGTACTTC.

At least ten counts were recorded for this clonotype. The chain links TRBV20-1 to TRBJ2-5, with 9 positions matching TRBD1. V was clipped by 4 bases and J by 4 bases; unmatched bases: 1. Germline V CDR1 and CDR2: DFQATT, SNEGSKA (reference sequence). The CDR3 covers 12 residues. The CDR3 loop is CSAKTGGETQYF. The CDR3, as DNA: TGCAGTGCTAAGACAGGGGGAGAGACCCAGTACTTC.

The chain has TRBV28 and TRBJ2-7; D may be TRBD2 (6 bases). Trimming stripped 7 bases from V and 0 bases from J, with 16 bases between. Germline CDR1 and CDR2: MDHEN and SYDVKM. The CDR3 extends over 15 amino acids. DNA for the CDR3: TGTGCCAGCACCCAGGGAGGACGGACCTCCTACGAGCAGTACTTC. Its protein is CASTQGGRTSYEQYF.

This clonotype was counted a few times. The chain uses TRBV10-2 and TRBJ2-5; maybe TRBD1 (5 bases). V dropped 5 bases and J dropped 5 bases, with 12 bases sitting between them. The CDR3 sequence is 13 residues long. The germline V gene encodes CDR1 WSHSY and CDR2 SAAADI. The CDR3 DNA sequence: TGCGCCAGCAGTACAGGCGTCCGGGAGACCCAGTACTTC. It is translated as CASSTGVRETQYF.

This clonotype has only a few counts. The chain carries TRBV6-1 and TRBJ1-6; D not resolved. Trimming pared 6 bases from V and 10 bases from J, leaving 10 bases between. CDR1 MNHNS and CDR2 SASEGT come from the germline V gene. The CDR3 sequence is 12 residues long. As DNA, the CDR3 is TGTGCCAGCAGCGGGAATGAATCACCCCTCCACTTT. It translates to CASSGNESPLHF.

This clonotype has a handful of counts. V gene TRBV3-1 combines with J gene TRBJ1-1, with D possibly matching TRBD1 (5 bases). Trimming pared 0 bases from V and 9 bases from J, leaving 14 bases between. The CDR3 is 14 residues long. The germline V gene has CDR1 LGHDT and CDR2 YNNKEL (reference sequence). CDR3 in amino acids: CASSQDLQGVQAFF. CDR3 sequence (DNA): TGTGCCAGCAGCCAAGACCTCCAGGGTGTTCAAGCTTTCTTT. The whole variable domain, remainder taken from reference TRBV3-1 and TRBJ1-1, is DTAVSQTPKYLVTQMGNDKSIKCEQNLGHDTMYWYKQDSKKFLKIMFSYNNKELIINETVPNRFSPKSPDKAHLNLHINSLELGDSAVYFCASSQDLQGVQAFFGQGTRLTVV.

This chain joins TRBV12-3 or TRBV12-4 and TRBJ1-2, with D perhaps matching TRBD1 (5 bases). Deletions cut 6 bases from V and 7 bases from J, with 15 bases between. This CDR3 region has 13 residues. The CDR3 nucleotides read TGTGCCAGCAGACCCGGGGGGAGGGGTGGCTACACCTTC. This translates into CASRPGGRGGYTF.

The chain is built from TRBV20-1 and TRBJ2-5, with a possible D match to TRBD1 (6 bases). The V and J ends lost 1 base and 5 bases respectively, with 14 bases between them. Germline loops: CDR1 DFQATT, CDR2 SNEGSKA (reference sequence). The CDR3 length is 14 residues. CDR3 protein: CSARGGKDSETQYF. In DNA, the CDR3 is TGCAGTGCTAGAGGAGGGAAGGACAGCGAGACCCAGTACTTC.